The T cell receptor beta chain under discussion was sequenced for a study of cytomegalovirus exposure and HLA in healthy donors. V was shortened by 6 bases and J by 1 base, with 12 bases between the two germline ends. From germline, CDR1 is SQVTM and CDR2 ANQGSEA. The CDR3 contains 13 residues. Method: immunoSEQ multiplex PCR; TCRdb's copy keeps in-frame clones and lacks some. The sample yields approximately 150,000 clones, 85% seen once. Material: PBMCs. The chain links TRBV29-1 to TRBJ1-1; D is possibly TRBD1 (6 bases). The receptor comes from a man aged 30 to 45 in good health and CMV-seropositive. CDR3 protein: CSVQGNGNTEAFF. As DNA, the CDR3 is TGCAGCGTCCAGGGGAATGGGAACACTGAAGCTTTCTTT.